The entry below gives a single T cell receptor (beta chain) sequence along with its context. This entry is derived from a study of control samples from healthy donors and cancer patients. In germline, CDR1 is SGHAT, CDR2 FQNNGV. The CDR3 loop spans 16 amino acids. The V and J ends lost 1 base and 7 bases, in that order; junction bases with no gene match: 10. Clones were read by immunoSEQ multiplex PCR, and TCRdb kept only the in-frame ones, dropping some. The sample shows about 43,000 clones, around 94% of them seen only once. The clonotype comes from a man between 60 and 75 years old in good health. The sequencing sample was made of blood. The V gene is TRBV11-2, the J gene TRBJ2-7, with TRBD2 identical over 10 bases. CDR3 region: CASSLVSAGGRREQYF. The CDR3 bases are TGTGCCAGCAGCTTAGTTTCAGCGGGAGGGCGACGGGAGCAGTACTTC.